A single sample is the source of the 16 T cell receptor beta chains below, sequenced in a study of OX40 agonist ivuxolimab in advanced cancers. Data came from immunoSEQ multiplex PCR; TCRdb stores just in-frame clones and leaves some out. This table holds 75,000 to 90,000 clones, 80% to 90% found once. Specimen: CD4+ or CD8+ T cells sorted from blood, collected in a trial of the OX40 agonist ivuxolimab. These receptors were obtained from an adult with an advanced solid tumor such as melanoma, head and neck, liver or kidney cancer.

This clone was seen just once. The rearrangement joins TRBV25-1 to TRBJ1-1, with TRBD1 as a possible D gene (5 bases). Per the germline V gene, CDR1 is MGHDK and CDR2 is SYGVNS. The ends were cut back, 0 bases at V and 5 bases at J, with 10 bases in the middle. The CDR3 has 14 amino acids. This CDR3 reads CASSEYPGRTEAFF. Written as DNA, the CDR3 is TGTGCCAGCAGTGAATATCCGGGACGAACTGAAGCTTTCTTT.

The chain has TRBV6-1 and TRBJ1-1; D remains ambiguous. CDR3 length: 14 residues. V was cut by 5 bases and J by 1 base, with 11 bases left in between. CDR1 is MNHNS, CDR2 SASEGT, per germline. This CDR3 is CASSQAVGNTEAFF. The CDR3, as DNA: TGTGCCAGCAGTCAGGCTGTGGGGAACACTGAAGCTTTCTTT.

The rearrangement uses TRBV19 and TRBJ1-4; 9 positions agree with TRBD1. The germline gives CDR1 LNHDA, CDR2 SQIVND (reference sequence). This CDR3 comprises 14 residues. Trimming cost V 5 bases and J 10 bases; bases outside gene matches: 8. The CDR3 region has the DNA TGTGCCAGTAGTCCCGGGACAGGGAGAGGAAAACTGTTTTTT. Its translation is CASSPGTGRGKLFF.

The sample holds one count of this clone. This chain connects TRBV6-1 to TRBJ1-4; a weak D match, TRBD1 (6 bases). V gave up 7 bases and J gave up 4 bases, with 10 bases separating them. The germline V gene encodes CDR1 MNHNS and CDR2 SASEGT. The CDR3 consists of 13 residues. CDR3 amino acids: CASTDRLNEKLFF. In DNA, the CDR3 is TGTGCCAGCACGGACAGACTTAATGAAAAACTGTTTTTT.

The rearrangement links TRBV6-6 to TRBJ2-5; D gene unclear. Trimming cost V 8 bases and J 6 bases, with 10 bases left between them. Per the germline V gene, CDR1 is MNHNY and CDR2 is SVGAGI (reference sequence). The CDR3 contains 11 residues. Here the CDR3 DNA reads TGTGCCAGCGGAACCGGTCAGACCCAGTACTTC. It encodes CASGTGQTQYF.

This chain joins TRBV5-1 and TRBJ2-2, with D possibly matching TRBD2 (5 bases). V lost 4 bases and J 7 bases, leaving 14 bases between the germline ends. Germline V gene sequence: CDR1 SGHRS, CDR2 YFSETQ. The CDR3 contains 14 residues. Written as DNA, the CDR3 is TGCGCCAGCAGCCCGGGGAACTCCTTCGGGGAGCTGTTTTTT. Protein sequence: CASSPGNSFGELFF.

This clone was seen a few times. The V call is TRBV9, the J call TRBJ2-7; 13 nucleotides line up with TRBD2. The germline gives CDR1 SGDLS, CDR2 YYNGEE. The CDR3 loop spans 17 amino acids. V shed 4 bases, J shed 2 bases, and the junction held 9 bases outside the gene matches. DNA for the CDR3: TGTGCCAGCAGCCCCGACGTTGGACTAGCGGGAGCCTACGAGCAGTACTTC. Translated, it gives CASSPDVGLAGAYEQYF.

This chain links TRBV9 with TRBJ2-6; 13 bases are shared with TRBD2. CDR3 length: 19 residues. The V segment lost 4 bases and the J segment 0 bases; nucleotides outside the gene matches: 7. Germline V gene data show CDR1 as SGDLS and CDR2 as YYNGEE. CDR3 amino acids: CASSLRTSGGLSGANVLTF. CDR3 DNA: TGTGCCAGCAGCCTCCGGACTAGCGGGGGTCTCTCTGGGGCCAACGTCCTGACTTTC.

The CDR3 protein is CSVDHPDQGDYGYTF. The CDR3 DNA reads as TGCAGCGTTGACCACCCGGACCAGGGGGACTATGGCTACACCTTC. This rearrangement joins TRBV29-1 to TRBJ1-2; 7 nucleotides align to TRBD1. CDR1 and CDR2 from the germline V gene are SQVTM and ANQGSEA. The CDR3 runs 15 residues. After removal of 3 bases from V and 3 bases from J, the junction contained 10 bases not matched to a gene. The whole variable domain, filled in from reference TRBV29-1 and TRBJ1-2, reads SAVISQKPSRDICQRGTSLTIQCQVDSQVTMMFWYRQQPGQSLTLIATANQGSEATYESGFVIDKFPISRPNLTFSTLTVSNMSPEDSSIYLCSVDHPDQGDYGYTFGSGTRLTVV.

J is TRBJ2-7 and V is TRBV6-6, with TRBD2 identical over 9 bases. The V gene's germline CDR1 is MNHNY and CDR2 SVGAGI (reference sequence). V shed 0 bases, J shed 6 bases, and the junction held 6 bases outside the gene matches. This CDR3 region has 15 residues. In nucleotides, the CDR3 is TGTGCCAGCAGTTACTCGAGGGATAGCGGGAGCGAGCAGTACTTC. It is translated as CASSYSRDSGSEQYF.

The gene calls are TRBV7-9 and TRBJ2-3; the D gene is possibly TRBD2 (5 bases). Germline V gene lookup returns CDR1 SEHNR and CDR2 FQNEAQ (reference sequence). CDR3 length: 12 amino acids. Between the trimmed V and J ends, which lost 7 bases and 2 bases, there was a span of 7 bases. The CDR3 sequence is CASTRDTDTQYF. Written as DNA, the CDR3 is TGTGCCAGCACCCGGGACACAGATACGCAGTATTTT.

This chain joins TRBV19 and TRBJ1-6, with 11 bases matching TRBD1. The CDR3 extends over 15 amino acids. Losses at the gene ends were 5 bases for V and 7 bases for J; bases not matched to a gene: 4. CDR1 LNHDA and CDR2 SQIVND come from the germline V gene (reference sequence). CDR3 sequence reads: CASSQRTGGNSPLHF. CDR3 bases: TGTGCCAGTAGTCAACGGACAGGGGGCAATTCACCCCTCCACTTT.

V gene TRBV6-5 combines with J gene TRBJ1-1; TRBD1 might be the D (6 bases). Trimming took off 6 bases at V and 7 bases at J, with 15 bases between the two ends. The germline gives CDR1 MNHEY, CDR2 SVGAGI. CDR3 length equals 13 residues. CDR3 in amino acids: CASRTTGTSEAFF. The CDR3 DNA follows: TGTGCCAGCAGGACCACAGGGACGAGTGAAGCTTTCTTT.

The rearrangement uses TRBV18 and TRBJ1-5; 7 bases fit TRBD1. In germline, CDR1 is KGHSH, CDR2 LQKENI. The CDR3 has 16 residues. The ends lost 4 bases at V and 2 bases at J; junction bases unmatched: 8. CDR3 sequence: CASSLSAGGGNQPQHF. CDR3 sequence (DNA): TGTGCCAGCTCACTTTCAGCAGGGGGGGGCAATCAGCCCCAGCATTTT.

The chain employs TRBV11-3 and TRBJ2-2; TRBD2 might be the D (5 bases). CDR3 length equals 14 residues. The ends were cut back, 6 bases at V and 4 bases at J, with 12 bases in the middle. Per germline, CDR1 SGHNT and CDR2 YENEEA. CDR3 region: CASSGSRGTGELFF. CDR3 bases: TGTGCCAGCAGTGGGAGTCGGGGCACCGGGGAGCTGTTTTTT. Based on the CDR3 plus reference TRBV11-3 and TRBJ2-2, the full variable domain is EAGVVQSPRYKIIEKKQPVAFWCNPISGHNTLYWYLQNLGQGPELLIRYENEEAVDDSQLPKDRFSAERLKGVDSTLKIQPAELGDSAVYLCASSGSRGTGELFFGEGSRLTVL.

About this clone itself: Other nucleotide sequences in the sample specify the same CDR3. This rearrangement joins TRBV9 to TRBJ1-3; unclear D gene. CDR1 and CDR2 (germline): SGDLS, YYNGEE. This CDR3 contains 15 residues. V lost 0 bases and J lost 0, with 7 bases in between. The CDR3 sequence is CASSVGRSSGNTIYF. CDR3 in DNA: TGTGCCAGCAGCGTAGGGAGAAGCTCTGGAAACACCATATATTTT.